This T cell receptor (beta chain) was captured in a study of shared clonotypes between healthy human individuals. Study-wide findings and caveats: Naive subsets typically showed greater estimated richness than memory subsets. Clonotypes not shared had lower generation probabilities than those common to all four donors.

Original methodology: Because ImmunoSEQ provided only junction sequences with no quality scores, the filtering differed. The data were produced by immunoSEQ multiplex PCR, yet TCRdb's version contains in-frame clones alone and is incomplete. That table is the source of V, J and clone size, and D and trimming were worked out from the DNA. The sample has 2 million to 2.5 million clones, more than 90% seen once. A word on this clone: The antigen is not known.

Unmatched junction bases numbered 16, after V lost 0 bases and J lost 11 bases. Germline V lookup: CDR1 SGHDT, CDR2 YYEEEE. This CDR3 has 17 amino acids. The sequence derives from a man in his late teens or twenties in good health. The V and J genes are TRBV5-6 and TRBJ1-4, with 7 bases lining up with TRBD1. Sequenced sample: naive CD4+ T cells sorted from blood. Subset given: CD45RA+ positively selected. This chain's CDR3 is CASSLAGGGAFSGKLFF. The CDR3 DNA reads TGTGCCAGCAGCTTGGCCGGAGGGGGCGCATTTTCGGGGAAACTGTTTTTT.